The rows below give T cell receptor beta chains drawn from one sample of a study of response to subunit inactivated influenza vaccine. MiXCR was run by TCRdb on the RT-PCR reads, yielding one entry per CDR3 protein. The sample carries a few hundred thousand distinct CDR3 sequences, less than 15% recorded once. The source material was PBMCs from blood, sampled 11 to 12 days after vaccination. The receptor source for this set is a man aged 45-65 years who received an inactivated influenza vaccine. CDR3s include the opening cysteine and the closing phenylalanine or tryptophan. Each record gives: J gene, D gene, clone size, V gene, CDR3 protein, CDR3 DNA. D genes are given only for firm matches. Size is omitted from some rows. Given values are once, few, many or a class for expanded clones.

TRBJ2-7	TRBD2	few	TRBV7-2	CASSEVVAGWYEQYF	TGTGCCAGCAGCGAAGTGGTAGCGGGGTGGTACGAGCAGTACTTC
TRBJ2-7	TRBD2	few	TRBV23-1	CASSHYGLAGGPPYEQYF	TGCGCCAGCAGTCACTATGGACTAGCGGGAGGTCCTCCTTACGAGCAGTACTTC
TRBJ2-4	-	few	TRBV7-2	CASSSRWALGAKNIQYF	TGTGCCAGCAGCTCCCGGTGGGCTCTTGGCGCCAAAAACATTCAGTACTTC
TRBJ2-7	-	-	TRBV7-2	CASSPDGTSSYEQYF	TGTGCCAGCAGCCCGGACGGTACAAGCTCCTACGAGCAGTACTTC
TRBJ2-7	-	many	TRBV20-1	CSARDIPNSYEQYF	TGCAGTGCTAGGGACATACCCAACAGCTACGAGCAGTACTTC
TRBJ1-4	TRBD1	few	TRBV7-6	CASSQGQGPNEKLFF	TGTGCCAGCAGCCAGGGACAGGGTCCTAATGAAAAACTGTTTTTT
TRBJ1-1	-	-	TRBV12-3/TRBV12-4	CAIRGPENTEAFF	TGTGCCATCAGAGGACCGGAGAACACTGAAGCTTTCTTT
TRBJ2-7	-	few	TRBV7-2	CASSQTLRGPSYEQYF	TGTGCCAGCAGTCAGACACTCAGGGGACCCTCCTACGAGCAGTACTTC
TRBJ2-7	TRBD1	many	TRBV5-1	CASSYIQGSGSYEQYF	TGCGCCAGCAGCTATATACAGGGGAGTGGTTCCTACGAGCAGTACTTC
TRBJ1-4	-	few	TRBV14	CASSQVGIGKKLFF	TGTGCCAGCAGCCAAGTCGGGATAGGTAAAAAACTGTTTTTT
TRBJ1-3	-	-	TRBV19	CATNIPAGGSGNTIYF	TGTGCCACCAACATCCCCGCAGGTGGTTCTGGAAACACCATATATTTT
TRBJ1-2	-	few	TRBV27	CASSSHGDNGYTF	TGTGCCAGCAGCTCTCACGGGGATAATGGCTACACCTTC
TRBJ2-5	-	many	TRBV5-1	CASISQLGSGQETQYF	TGCGCCAGCATCTCACAGCTGGGTAGCGGACAAGAGACCCAGTACTTC
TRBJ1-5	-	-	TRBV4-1	CASSQDLSNQPQHF	TGCGCCAGCAGCCAAGATTTGAGCAATCAGCCCCAGCATTTT
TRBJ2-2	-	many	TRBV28	CASRGVGNTGELFF	TGTGCCAGCAGGGGGGTCGGGAACACCGGGGAGCTGTTTTTT
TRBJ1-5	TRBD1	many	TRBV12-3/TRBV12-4	CASSSRDRGPSSNQPQHF	TGTGCCAGCAGTTCCAGAGACAGGGGGCCTTCAAGCAATCAGCCCCAGCATTTT
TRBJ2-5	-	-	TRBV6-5	CASSYPGVETQYF	TGTGCCAGCAGTTACCCAGGCGTTGAGACCCAGTACTTC
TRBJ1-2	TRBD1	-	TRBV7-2	CASSKRDSLNYGYTF	TGTGCCAGCAGCAAGCGGGACAGCCTTAACTATGGCTACACCTTC
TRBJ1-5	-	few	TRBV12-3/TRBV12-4	CASSFFSNQPQHF	TGTGCCAGCAGTTTTTTTAGCAATCAGCCCCAGCATTTT
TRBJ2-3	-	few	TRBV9	CASSVGGAGRPDTQYF	TGTGCCAGCAGCGTAGGGGGGGCAGGGAGGCCAGATACGCAGTATTTT
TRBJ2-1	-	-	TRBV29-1	CSVEIGGWSYNEQFF	TGCAGCGTTGAGATTGGAGGGTGGTCCTACAATGAGCAGTTCTTC
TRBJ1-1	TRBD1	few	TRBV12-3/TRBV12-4	CASKTGTVTGGAFF	TGTGCCAGCAAAACTGGGACAGTCACTGGGGGAGCTTTCTTT
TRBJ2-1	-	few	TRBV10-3	CAISEDNRGPPSRNEQFF	TGTGCCATCAGTGAGGATAACCGGGGGCCCCCCTCGCGTAATGAGCAGTTCTTC
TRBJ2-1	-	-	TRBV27	CASSFRLAHEQFF	TGTGCCAGCAGTTTCAGGCTAGCTCATGAGCAGTTCTTC
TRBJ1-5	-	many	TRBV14	CASSQAVHQPQHF	TGTGCCAGCAGCCAAGCCGTTCATCAGCCCCAGCATTTT
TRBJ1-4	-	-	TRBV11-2	CASSPATGVWANEKLFF	TGTGCCAGCAGCCCTGCAACGGGGGTTTGGGCTAATGAAAAACTGTTTTTT
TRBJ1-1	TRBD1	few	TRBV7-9	CASTGQDGIKAFF	TGTGCCAGTACGGGACAGGATGGGATTAAAGCTTTCTTT
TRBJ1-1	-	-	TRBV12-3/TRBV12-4	CASSLGQPTEAFF	TGTGCCAGCAGTTTAGGCCAGCCCACTGAAGCTTTCTTT
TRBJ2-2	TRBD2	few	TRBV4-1	CASSQTGGIGTGELFF	TGCGCCAGCAGCCAAACGGGGGGGATCGGGACCGGGGAGCTGTTTTTT
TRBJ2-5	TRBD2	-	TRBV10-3	CAISDSGGKETQYF	TGTGCCATCAGCGATAGCGGGGGGAAAGAGACCCAGTACTTC
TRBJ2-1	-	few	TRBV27	CASSRSTGWDEQFF	TGTGCCAGCAGTCGAAGCACAGGGTGGGATGAGCAGTTCTTC
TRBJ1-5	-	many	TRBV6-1	CASSPGGVRVPQHF	TGTGCCAGCAGCCCGGGGGGGGTTCGTGTGCCCCAGCATTTT
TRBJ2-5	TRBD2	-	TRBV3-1	CASSQEWLAGGGETQYF	TGTGCCAGCAGCCAAGAATGGCTAGCGGGAGGTGGTGAGACCCAGTACTTC
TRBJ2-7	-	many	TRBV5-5	CASSLGGYSYEQYF	TGTGCCAGCAGCTTGGGCGGCTACTCCTACGAGCAGTACTTC
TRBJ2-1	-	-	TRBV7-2	CASSLGGLWDEQFF	TGTGCCAGCAGCTTAGGTGGACTATGGGATGAGCAGTTCTTC
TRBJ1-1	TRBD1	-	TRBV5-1	CASSLLTGRNTEAFF	TGCGCCAGCAGCTTGTTGACAGGGAGGAACACTGAAGCTTTCTTT
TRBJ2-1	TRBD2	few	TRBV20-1	CSARESWTSGSSYNEQFF	TGCAGTGCTAGAGAGTCCTGGACTAGCGGAAGCTCCTACAATGAGCAGTTCTTC
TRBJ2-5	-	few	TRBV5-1	CASSKTGQETQYF	TGCGCCAGCAGCAAGACAGGCCAAGAGACCCAGTACTTC
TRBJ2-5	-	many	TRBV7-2	CASSRYQETQYF	TGTGCCAGCAGTAGATACCAAGAGACCCAGTACTTC
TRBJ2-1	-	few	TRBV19	CASSRIGQMNNEQFF	TGTGCCAGTAGTAGAATCGGACAGATGAACAATGAGCAGTTCTTC
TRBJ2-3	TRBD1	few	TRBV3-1	CASSRTGRYTQYF	TGTGCCAGCAGCCGGACAGGGCGATATACGCAGTATTTT
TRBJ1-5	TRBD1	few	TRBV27	CASRKQGASNQPQHF	TGTGCCAGCAGAAAACAGGGGGCGAGCAATCAGCCCCAGCATTTT
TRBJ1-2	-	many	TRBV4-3	CASSQDDRANYGYTF	TGCGCCAGCAGCCAAGACGACAGAGCTAACTATGGCTACACCTTC
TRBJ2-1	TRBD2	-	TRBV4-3	CASSWTGTSYNEQFF	TGCGCCAGCAGCTGGACCGGGACTAGCTACAATGAGCAGTTCTTC
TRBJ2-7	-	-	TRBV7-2	CASSLNPSRGPRNEQYF	TGTGCCAGCAGCTTGAACCCCTCGCGGGGACCCCGAAACGAGCAGTACTTC
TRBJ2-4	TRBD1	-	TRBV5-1	CASKRDRGTKNIQYF	TGCGCCAGCAAGAGGGACAGGGGGACCAAAAACATTCAGTACTTC
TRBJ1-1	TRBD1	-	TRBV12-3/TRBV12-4	CASARQGLSRTEAFF	TGTGCCAGCGCCCGACAGGGCCTGTCGAGGACTGAAGCTTTCTTT
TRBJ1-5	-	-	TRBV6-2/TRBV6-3	CASSYSRQGEVNQPQHF	TGTGCCAGCAGTTACTCACGGCAGGGAGAGGTTAATCAGCCCCAGCATTTT
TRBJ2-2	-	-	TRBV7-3	CASSPPSGTTNTGELFF	TGTGCCAGCAGCCCCCCCTCCGGGACAACGAACACCGGGGAGCTGTTTTTT
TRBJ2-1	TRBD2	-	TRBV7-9	CASSTGRLAAYNEQFF	TGTGCCAGCAGTACCGGTAGGCTAGCGGCCTACAATGAGCAGTTCTTC
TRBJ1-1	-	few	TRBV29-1	CSVGGRDTEAFF	TGCAGCGTTGGCGGGAGGGACACTGAAGCTTTCTTT
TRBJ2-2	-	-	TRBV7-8	CASSLVSPGELFF	TGTGCCAGCAGCTTAGTGTCCCCCGGGGAGCTGTTTTTT